The present entry profiles one T cell receptor beta chain with its context. Its antigen is as yet unknown. The data belong to a study of T cells in Graves' hyperthyroidism and ophthalmopathy. Study-wide results and caveats: Stable hyperthyroidism and ophthalmopathy were separated using 13 V-J signatures.

RNA transcripts provided the source from which TCR beta CDR3 regions were amplified. The TCR CDR3 was amplified in a first-round RT-PCR using the HTBI primer set. TCRdb ran MiXCR on the multiplex PCR reads and lists one entry per CDR3 protein. This sample has about 130,000 distinct CDR3 sequences; approximately 20% occur once, and the top ten carry 60% to 70%. In patients aged 18 to 65, hyperthyroidism was newly diagnosed, with duration under 2 months. Each diagnosis drew on symptoms, thyroxine, TRAb, thyroid ultrasound and orbital computed tomography findings. Trimming stripped 5 bases from V and 2 bases from J, with 13 bases between. The CDR3 runs 14 residues. Germline-derived CDR1 and CDR2 are SGHTA and FQGNSA.

V is TRBV7-2 and J is TRBJ2-7; D tentatively fits TRBD1 or TRBD2 (5 bases each). The material sequenced was blood. This receptor was taken from a woman aged 50 to 60 with Graves' hyperthyroidism that later progressed to Graves' ophthalmopathy. CDR3 protein: CASSPSWGPYEQYF. CDR3 DNA: TGTGCCAGCAGCCCCTCTTGGGGACCCTACGAGCAGTACTTC.